The entry below describes one T cell receptor (beta chain). This specimen belongs to a study of blood T cell repertoires in COVID-19. Generated by immunoSEQ multiplex PCR, the TCRdb table keeps only in-frame clones and is missing some. This table holds about 320,000 clones, around 86% found once. Trimming removed 4 bases from V and 4 bases from J, with 11 bases in between. The germline CDR1 and CDR2 sequences are MNHEY and SMNVEV (reference sequence). The CDR3 runs 13 residues. Sequencing was done on a sample of PBMCs or T cells enriched from blood (not recorded which). This TCR was recovered from a man in his 60s who had recovered from COVID-19. The rearrangement joins TRBV27 to TRBJ2-7; D is possibly TRBD2 (6 bases). CDR3 nucleotide sequence: TGTGCCAGCAGTTGGGAAAGCGGGTACGAGCAGTACTTC. This gives the protein CASSWESGYEQYF.